These 17 T cell receptor beta chains were sequenced from one sample in a study of identical twins. MiXCR, applied by TCRdb to the 5' RACE reads, yields one record per CDR3 protein. The sample includes roughly 220,000 distinct CDR3 sequences, 5.5% to 7.5% of them seen just once. Separately, the same data were catalogued under a study of T cells expressing NK-cell markers.

The source material was CD8+ T cells sorted from blood. The source of these receptors is a woman in her late teens or twenties in good health.

In this sample, this clonotype turned up a few times. The CDR3 reads CASSPDGPRGYTF. The CDR3 DNA sequence: TGTGCCAGCAGTCCGGACGGGCCCCGTGGCTACACCTTC. The rearrangement joins TRBV7-9 to TRBJ1-2; D is unresolved. The germline V gene has CDR1 SEHNR and CDR2 FQNEAQ (reference sequence). The CDR3 covers 13 residues. With 6 bases removed from V and 7 bases from J, the gap between germline ends came to 15 bases.

The rearrangement uses TRBV7-9 and TRBJ1-2; D not certain. The V end was cut by 6 bases, the J end by 10 bases, with 18 bases between. There are 13 residues in the CDR3. The germline V gene has CDR1 SEHNR and CDR2 FQNEAQ (reference sequence). CDR3 nucleotides: TGTGCCAGCAGTCGTACCCCGGAGGTCGACTACACCTTC. Translating it yields CASSRTPEVDYTF.

This clonotype was seen many times. The chain employs TRBV9 and TRBJ2-1; TRBD2 aligns across 12 bases. This CDR3 region has 15 residues. V lost 6 bases and J lost 8; bases outside the gene matches: 9. Germline lookup yields CDR1 SGDLS and CDR2 YYNGEE. As DNA, the CDR3 is TGTGCCAGCATCCGCACTAGCGGGGGGTTCGATGAGCAGTTCTTC. As protein: CASIRTSGGFDEQFF.

This clonotype was counted only a few times. The rearrangement links TRBV7-6 to TRBJ2-7; D possibly corresponds to TRBD1 (6 bases). The CDR3 sequence is 12 residues long. Germline loops: CDR1 SGHVS, CDR2 FNYEAQ. Trimming left V 5 bases short and J 5 bases short, with 10 bases between. CDR3 sequence reads: CASSLPGDEQYF. The CDR3, as DNA: TGTGCCAGCAGCCTACCAGGGGACGAGCAGTACTTC.

In this sample, this clonotype turned up a few times. The chain couples TRBV3-1 to TRBJ2-7, with D possibly being TRBD1 or TRBD2 (6 bases each). CDR1 is LGHDT and CDR2 is YNNKEL in the germline V gene (reference sequence). This CDR3 spans 15 amino acids. Trimming stripped 1 base from V and 4 bases from J, with 14 bases between. The CDR3 reads CASSQGGNRAYEQYF. The CDR3 coding sequence is TGTGCCAGCAGCCAAGGCGGGAACAGGGCTTACGAGCAGTACTTC.

V and J are TRBV10-3 and TRBJ1-2; no firm D call. CDR3 size: 14 residues. The germline V gene has CDR1 ENHRY and CDR2 SYGVKD. V dropped 4 bases and J dropped 4 bases, with 13 bases sitting between them. CDR3 residues: CAISGEGIGYGYTF. The CDR3 DNA sequence: TGTGCCATCAGTGGTGAGGGAATTGGCTATGGCTACACCTTC.

This clonotype was seen at least ten times. This rearrangement joins TRBV12-3 or TRBV12-4 to TRBJ1-6; the D is unclear. CDR3 length: 14 amino acids. Trimming pared 3 bases from V and 5 bases from J, leaving 8 bases between. The CDR3 nucleotides read TGTGCCAGCAGTTTCATGGGAGATAATTCACCCCTCCACTTT. It translates to CASSFMGDNSPLHF.

The chain combines TRBV12-3 or TRBV12-4 with TRBJ2-1; tentatively, D is TRBD2 (6 bases). Deletions cut 5 bases from V and 7 bases from J, with 18 bases between. There are 15 residues in the CDR3. The CDR3 DNA reads as TGTGCCAGCAGTGCCCCGGGGGACCGTCGGAATGAGCAGTTCTTC. This codes for CASSAPGDRRNEQFF.

CDR3 nucleotide sequence: TGTGCCAGCAGCCCTTTTCCCACAGATACGCAGTATTTT. It translates to CASSPFPTDTQYF. The chain recombines TRBV5-5 with TRBJ2-3; no clear D. CDR3 length: 13 residues. Looked up from germline, CDR1 is SGHKS and CDR2 is YYEKEE (reference sequence). V lost 4 bases, J lost 2 bases, and 8 bases lay in between. The complete variable domain, with remaining parts taken from reference TRBV5-5 and TRBJ2-3, reads DAGVTQSPTHLIKTRGQQVTLRCSPISGHKSVSWYQQVLGQGPQFIFQYYEKEERGRGNFPDRFSARQFPNYSSELNVNALLLGDSALYLCASSPFPTDTQYFGPGTRLTVL.

This clonotype was counted ten times or more. V gene TRBV10-3 combines with J gene TRBJ2-2, with D unclear. Germline lookup yields CDR1 ENHRY and CDR2 SYGVKD. Trimming shortened V by 8 bases and J by 4 bases, and 8 bases separated the two germline ends. CDR3 length equals 12 residues. The CDR3 here is CAIALSTGELFF. CDR3 coding DNA: TGTGCCATCGCACTGAGCACCGGGGAGCTGTTTTTT.

This chain joins TRBV27 and TRBJ2-7; D might be TRBD1 (6 bases). The CDR3 has 14 amino acids. V lost 6 bases to trimming and J lost 4 bases, with 16 bases between them. Germline V gives CDR1 MNHEY, CDR2 SMNVEV (reference sequence). This CDR3 is CASSYDRRLYEQYF. The CDR3 nucleotides are TGTGCCAGCAGCTACGACAGGCGATTATACGAGCAGTACTTC.

In its sample, this clonotype was seen many times. The V and J genes are TRBV3-1 and TRBJ2-4; D is uncertain. CDR3 length equals 12 residues. Germline lookup yields CDR1 LGHDT and CDR2 YNNKEL (reference sequence). Trimming pared 0 bases from V and 12 bases from J, leaving 9 bases between. The CDR3 reads CASSQESQAQYF. CDR3 in DNA: TGTGCCAGCAGCCAAGAGTCGCAGGCTCAGTACTTC.

This sequence joins TRBV4-3 and TRBJ2-4, with a tentative D call TRBD2 (5 bases). CDR1 LGHNA and CDR2 YSLEER come from the germline V gene. The germline V and J ends were trimmed by 0 bases and 6 bases, with 12 bases remaining between them. CDR3 length: 15 residues. The CDR3 nucleotides read TGCGCCAGCAGCCAAGATTGGAGTGAGGGAAACATTCAGTACTTC. It translates to CASSQDWSEGNIQYF.

The table lists this clonotype with a few counts. This chain joins TRBV7-9 and TRBJ2-7; no firm D call. V lost 2 bases and J 5 bases, leaving 19 bases between the germline ends. CDR3 length equals 16 residues. Germline V gene data show CDR1 as SEHNR and CDR2 as FQNEAQ (reference sequence). The CDR3 protein is CASSLKDTPGWDEQYF. In DNA form, the CDR3 reads TGTGCCAGCAGCTTAAAAGACACCCCAGGTTGGGACGAGCAGTACTTC. Full variable domain (rest looked up from reference TRBV7-9 and TRBJ2-7): DTGVSQNPRHKITKRGQNVTFRCDPISEHNRLYWYRQTLGQGPEFLTYFQNEAQLEKSRLLSDRFSAERPKGSFSTLEIQRTEQGDSAMYLCASSLKDTPGWDEQYFGPGTRLTVT.

The CDR3 DNA reads TGTGCCAGCAGCGTAAGCCCAGGTCGGAACACTGAAGCTTTCTTT. Translating gives CASSVSPGRNTEAFF. The chain combines TRBV9 with TRBJ1-1; D ambiguous. From germline, CDR1 is SGDLS and CDR2 YYNGEE. Between the trimmed V and J ends, which lost 1 base and 1 base, there was a span of 11 bases. The CDR3 covers 15 residues.

This clonotype appeared a few times. The chain joins TRBV20-1 to TRBJ2-3; weak D call: TRBD2 (5 bases). The V gene lost 1 base and the J gene lost 8 bases, with 10 bases spanning the gap. The CDR3 contains 12 residues. In germline, CDR1 is DFQATT, CDR2 SNEGSKA (reference sequence). CDR3 DNA: TGCAGTGCTAGAGCACCAGCGGCTACGCAGTATTTT. It translates to CSARAPAATQYF.

This clonotype was observed a few times. This chain connects TRBV4-1 to TRBJ2-5; a weak D match, TRBD1 (6 bases). This CDR3 is 15 amino acids long. V lost 1 base to trimming and J lost 1 base, with 10 bases between them. Germline CDR1 reads MGHRA; CDR2 reads YSYEKL. The CDR3 bases are TGCGCCAGCAGCCAAGTAATACAGGGCCAAGAGACCCAGTACTTC. Amino acid sequence: CASSQVIQGQETQYF.